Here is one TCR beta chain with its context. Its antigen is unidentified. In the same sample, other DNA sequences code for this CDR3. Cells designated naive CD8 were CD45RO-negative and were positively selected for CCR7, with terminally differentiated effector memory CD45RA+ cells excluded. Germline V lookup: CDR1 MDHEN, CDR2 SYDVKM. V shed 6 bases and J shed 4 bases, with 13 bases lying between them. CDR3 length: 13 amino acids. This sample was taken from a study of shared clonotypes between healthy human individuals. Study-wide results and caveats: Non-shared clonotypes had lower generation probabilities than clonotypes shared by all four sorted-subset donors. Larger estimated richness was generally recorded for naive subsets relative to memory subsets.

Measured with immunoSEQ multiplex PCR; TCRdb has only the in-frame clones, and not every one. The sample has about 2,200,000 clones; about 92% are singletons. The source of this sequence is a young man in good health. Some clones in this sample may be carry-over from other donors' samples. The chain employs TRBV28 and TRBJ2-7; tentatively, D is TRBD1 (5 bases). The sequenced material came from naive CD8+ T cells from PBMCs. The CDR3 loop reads CASSTRQGYEQYF. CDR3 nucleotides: TGTGCCAGCAGCACCCGTCAGGGTTACGAGCAGTACTTC.